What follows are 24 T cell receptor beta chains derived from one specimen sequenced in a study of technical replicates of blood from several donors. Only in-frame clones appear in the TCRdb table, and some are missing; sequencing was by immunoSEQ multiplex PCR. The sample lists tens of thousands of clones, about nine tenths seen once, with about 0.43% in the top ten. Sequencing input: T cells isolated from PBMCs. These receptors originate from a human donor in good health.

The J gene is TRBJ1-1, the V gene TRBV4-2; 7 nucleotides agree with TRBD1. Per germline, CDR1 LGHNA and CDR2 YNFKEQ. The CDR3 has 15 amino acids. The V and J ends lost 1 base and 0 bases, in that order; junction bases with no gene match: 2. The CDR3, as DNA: TGTGCCAGCAGCCAAGGGGACAGTGTGAACACTGAAGCTTTCTTT. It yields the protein CASSQGDSVNTEAFF.

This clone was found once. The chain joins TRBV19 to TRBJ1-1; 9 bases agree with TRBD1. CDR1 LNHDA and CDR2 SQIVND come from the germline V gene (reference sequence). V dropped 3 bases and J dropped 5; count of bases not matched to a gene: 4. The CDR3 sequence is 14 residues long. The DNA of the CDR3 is TGTGCCAGTAGTATTATGACAGGGGGTACTGAAGCTTTCTTT. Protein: CASSIMTGGTEAFF.

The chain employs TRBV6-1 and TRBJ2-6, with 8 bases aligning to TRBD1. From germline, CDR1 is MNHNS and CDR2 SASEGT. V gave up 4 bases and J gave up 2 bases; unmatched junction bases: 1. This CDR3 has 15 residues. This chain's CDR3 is CASSAQGAGANVLTF. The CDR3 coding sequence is TGTGCCAGCAGTGCACAGGGGGCTGGGGCCAACGTCCTGACTTTC.

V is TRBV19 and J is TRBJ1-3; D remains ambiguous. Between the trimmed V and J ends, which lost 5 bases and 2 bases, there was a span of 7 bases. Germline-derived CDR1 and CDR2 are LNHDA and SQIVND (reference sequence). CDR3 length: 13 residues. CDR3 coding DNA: TGTGCCAGTAGTGCCCGGGCTGGAAACACCATATATTTT. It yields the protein CASSARAGNTIYF. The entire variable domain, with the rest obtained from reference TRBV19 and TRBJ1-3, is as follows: DGGITQSPKYLFRKEGQNVTLSCEQNLNHDAMYWYRQDPGQGLRLIYYSQIVNDFQKGDIAEGYSVSREKKESFPLTVTSAQKNPTAFYLCASSARAGNTIYFGEGSWLTVV.

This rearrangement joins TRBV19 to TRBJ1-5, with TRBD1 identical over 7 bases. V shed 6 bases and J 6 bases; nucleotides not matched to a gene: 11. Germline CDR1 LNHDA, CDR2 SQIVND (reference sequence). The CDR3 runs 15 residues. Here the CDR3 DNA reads TGTGCCAGTAGCCCCGACAGGGAGATAGGTCAGCCCCAGCATTTT. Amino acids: CASSPDREIGQPQHF.

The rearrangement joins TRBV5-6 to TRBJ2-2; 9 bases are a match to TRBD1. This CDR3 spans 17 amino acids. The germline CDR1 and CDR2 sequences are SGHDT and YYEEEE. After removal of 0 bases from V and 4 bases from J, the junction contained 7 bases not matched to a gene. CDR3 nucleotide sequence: TGTGCCAGCAGCTTGGTACAGGGGGCGCAGGGCACCGGGGAGCTGTTTTTT. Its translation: CASSLVQGAQGTGELFF.

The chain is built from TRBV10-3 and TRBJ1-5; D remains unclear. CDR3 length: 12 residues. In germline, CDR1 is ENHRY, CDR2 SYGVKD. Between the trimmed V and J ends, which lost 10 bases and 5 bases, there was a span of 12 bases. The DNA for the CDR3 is TGTGCCACCTACGGCGGGGATCAGCCCCAGCATTTT. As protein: CATYGGDQPQHF.

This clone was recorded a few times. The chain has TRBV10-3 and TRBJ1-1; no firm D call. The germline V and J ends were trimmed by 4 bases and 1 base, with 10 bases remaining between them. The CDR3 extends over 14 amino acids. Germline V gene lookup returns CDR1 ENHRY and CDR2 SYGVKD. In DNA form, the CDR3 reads TGTGCCATCAGTGCAGAGGCCTGGAACACTGAAGCTTTCTTT. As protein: CAISAEAWNTEAFF.

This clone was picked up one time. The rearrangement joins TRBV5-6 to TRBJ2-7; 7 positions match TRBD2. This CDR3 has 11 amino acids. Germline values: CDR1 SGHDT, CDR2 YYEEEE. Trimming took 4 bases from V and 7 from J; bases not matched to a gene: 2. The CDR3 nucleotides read TGTGCCAGCAGCCATAGCGGGGAGCAGTACTTC. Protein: CASSHSGEQYF.

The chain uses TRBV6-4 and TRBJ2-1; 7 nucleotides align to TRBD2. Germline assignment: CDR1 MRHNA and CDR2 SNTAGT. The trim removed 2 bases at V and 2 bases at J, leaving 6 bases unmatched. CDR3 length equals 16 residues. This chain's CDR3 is CASSDQKRETYNEQFF. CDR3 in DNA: TGTGCCAGCAGTGACCAAAAGCGGGAAACCTACAATGAGCAGTTCTTC.

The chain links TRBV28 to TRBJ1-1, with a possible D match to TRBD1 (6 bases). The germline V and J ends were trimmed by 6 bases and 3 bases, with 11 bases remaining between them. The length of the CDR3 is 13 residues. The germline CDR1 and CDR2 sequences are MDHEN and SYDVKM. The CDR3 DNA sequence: TGTGCCAGCAGGTACAGGGCGTACACTGAAGCTTTCTTT. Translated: CASRYRAYTEAFF. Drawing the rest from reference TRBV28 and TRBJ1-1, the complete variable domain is DVKVTQSSRYLVKRTGEKVFLECVQDMDHENMFWYRQDPGLGLRLIYFSYDVKMKEKGDIPEGYSVSREKKERFSLILESASTNQTSMYLCASRYRAYTEAFFGQGTRLTVV.

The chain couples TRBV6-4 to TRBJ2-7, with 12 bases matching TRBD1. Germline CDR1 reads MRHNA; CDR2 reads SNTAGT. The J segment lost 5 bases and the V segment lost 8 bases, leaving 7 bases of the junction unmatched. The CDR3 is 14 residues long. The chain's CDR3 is CASPTGTGGNEQYF. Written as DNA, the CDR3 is TGTGCCAGCCCAACCGGGACAGGGGGCAACGAGCAGTACTTC.

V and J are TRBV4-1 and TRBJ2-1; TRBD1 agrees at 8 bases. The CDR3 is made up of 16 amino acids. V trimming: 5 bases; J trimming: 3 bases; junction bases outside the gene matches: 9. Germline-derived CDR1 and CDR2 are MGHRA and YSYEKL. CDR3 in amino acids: CASSYPQGAYYNEQFF. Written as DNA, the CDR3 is TGCGCCAGCAGCTACCCTCAGGGGGCATACTACAATGAGCAGTTCTTC.

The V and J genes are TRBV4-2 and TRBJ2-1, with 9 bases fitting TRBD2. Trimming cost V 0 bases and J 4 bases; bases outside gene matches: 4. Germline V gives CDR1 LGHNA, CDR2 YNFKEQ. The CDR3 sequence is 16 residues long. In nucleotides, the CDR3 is TGTGCCAGCAGCCAAGATAGTCTAGCGGGGTACAATGAGCAGTTCTTC. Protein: CASSQDSLAGYNEQFF.

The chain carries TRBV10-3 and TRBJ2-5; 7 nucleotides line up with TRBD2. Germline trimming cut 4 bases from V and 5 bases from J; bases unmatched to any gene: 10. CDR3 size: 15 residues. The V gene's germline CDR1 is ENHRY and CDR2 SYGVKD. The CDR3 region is CAISAGKTGRETQYF. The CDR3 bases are TGTGCCATCAGTGCGGGTAAAACCGGGAGGGAGACCCAGTACTTC.

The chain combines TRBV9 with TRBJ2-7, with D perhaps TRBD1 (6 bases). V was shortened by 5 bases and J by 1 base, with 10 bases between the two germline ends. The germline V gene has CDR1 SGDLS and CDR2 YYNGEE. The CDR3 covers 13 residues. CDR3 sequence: CASSGDTSYEQYF. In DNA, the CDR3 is TGTGCCAGCAGTGGGGACACTTCCTACGAGCAGTACTTC. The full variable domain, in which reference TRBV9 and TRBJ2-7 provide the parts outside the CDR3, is DSGVTQTPKHLITATGQRVTLRCSPRSGDLSVYWYQQSLDQGLQFLIQYYNGEERAKGNILERFSAQQFPDLHSELNLSSLELGDSALYFCASSGDTSYEQYFGPGTRLTVT.

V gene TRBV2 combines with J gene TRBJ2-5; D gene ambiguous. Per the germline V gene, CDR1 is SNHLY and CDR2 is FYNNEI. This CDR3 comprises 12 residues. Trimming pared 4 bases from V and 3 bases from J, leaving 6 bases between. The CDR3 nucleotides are TGTGCCAGCAGTGTTACGGAAGAGACCCAGTACTTC. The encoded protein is CASSVTEETQYF.

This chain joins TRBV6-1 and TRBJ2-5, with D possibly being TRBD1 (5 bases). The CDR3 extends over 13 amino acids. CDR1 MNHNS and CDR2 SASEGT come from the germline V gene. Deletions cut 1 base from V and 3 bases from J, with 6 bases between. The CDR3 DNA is TGTGCCAGCAGTGAAGTAGGGGAAGAGACCCAGTACTTC. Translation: CASSEVGEETQYF.

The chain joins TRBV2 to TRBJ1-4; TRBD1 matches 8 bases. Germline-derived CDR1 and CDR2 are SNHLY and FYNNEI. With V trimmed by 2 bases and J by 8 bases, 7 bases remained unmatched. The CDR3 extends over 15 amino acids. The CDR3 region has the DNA TGTGCCAGCAGTGAAATGGGACAGGCGGTAGAAAAACTGTTTTTT. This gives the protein CASSEMGQAVEKLFF.

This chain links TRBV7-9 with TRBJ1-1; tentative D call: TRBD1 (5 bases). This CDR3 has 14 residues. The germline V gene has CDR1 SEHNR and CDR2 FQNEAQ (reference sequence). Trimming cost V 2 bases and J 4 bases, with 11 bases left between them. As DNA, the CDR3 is TGTGCCAGCAGCTTACAGGGATCTGCCACTGAAGCTTTCTTT. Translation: CASSLQGSATEAFF.

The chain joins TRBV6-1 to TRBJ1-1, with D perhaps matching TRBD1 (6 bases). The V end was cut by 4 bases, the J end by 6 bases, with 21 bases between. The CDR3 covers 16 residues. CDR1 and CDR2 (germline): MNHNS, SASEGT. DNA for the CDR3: TGTGCCAGCAGTGTTAACACAGGGCGGATGGGAGCTGAAGCTTTCTTT. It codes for CASSVNTGRMGAEAFF.

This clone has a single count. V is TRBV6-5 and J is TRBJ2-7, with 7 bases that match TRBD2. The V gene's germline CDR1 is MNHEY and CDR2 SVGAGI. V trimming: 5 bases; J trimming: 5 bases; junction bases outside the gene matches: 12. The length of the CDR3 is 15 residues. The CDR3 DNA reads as TGTGCCAGCAGTGGAGGGGCGGGAGTCGGCCACGAGCAGTACTTC. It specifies CASSGGAGVGHEQYF.

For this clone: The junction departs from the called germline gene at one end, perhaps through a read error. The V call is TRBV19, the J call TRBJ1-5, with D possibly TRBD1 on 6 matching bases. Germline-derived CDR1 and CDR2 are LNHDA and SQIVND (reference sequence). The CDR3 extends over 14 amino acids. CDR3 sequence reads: CASSVTGGNQPQHF. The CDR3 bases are TGTGCCAGTAGTGTGACAGGAGGCAACCAGCCCCAGCATTTT.

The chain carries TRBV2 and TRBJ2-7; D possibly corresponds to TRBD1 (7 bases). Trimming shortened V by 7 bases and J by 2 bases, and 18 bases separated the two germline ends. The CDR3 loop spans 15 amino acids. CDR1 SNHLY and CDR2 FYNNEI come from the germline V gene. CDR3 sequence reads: CASKEWGGQAYEQYF. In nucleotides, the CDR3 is TGTGCCAGCAAAGAATGGGGAGGACAGGCCTACGAGCAGTACTTC.